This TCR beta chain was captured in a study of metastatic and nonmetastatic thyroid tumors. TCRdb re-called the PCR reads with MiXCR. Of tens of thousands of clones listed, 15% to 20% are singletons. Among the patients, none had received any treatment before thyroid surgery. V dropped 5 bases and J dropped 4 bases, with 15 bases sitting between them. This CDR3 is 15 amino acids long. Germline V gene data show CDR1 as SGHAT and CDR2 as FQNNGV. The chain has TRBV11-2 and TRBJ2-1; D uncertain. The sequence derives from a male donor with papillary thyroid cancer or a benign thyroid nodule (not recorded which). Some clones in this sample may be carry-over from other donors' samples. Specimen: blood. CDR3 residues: CASSPAYEAYNEQFF. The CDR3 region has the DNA TGTGCCAGCAGCCCCGCATATGAAGCATACAATGAGCAGTTCTTC.